The clone carrying this T cell receptor beta chain occurred once. The V gene lost 2 bases and the J gene lost 6 bases, with 11 bases spanning the gap. Germline values: CDR1 MGHRA, CDR2 YSYEKL. The CDR3 spans 14 residues. The source of the sample is a study of blood T cell repertoires in COVID-19. As originally analysed: The authors estimated nucleated cell counts from reference gene primer amplification. Using immunoSEQ multiplex PCR, the repertoire was profiled, and TCRdb retains in-frame clones only, with some absent. The V and J calls and clone size are taken from that table; D and trimming were inferred from the DNA. The sample has almost 250,000 clones, roughly 86% seen once; the top ten hold around 1.5%.

This chain joins TRBV4-1 and TRBJ1-5; the D is unclear. The source of this sequence is a woman between 55 and 75 years old who had recovered from COVID-19. The sequenced sample was peripheral blood. CDR3 sequence (DNA): TGCGCCAGCAGCCAATTGGGCCTGATTCAGCCCCAGCATTTT. Translating gives CASSQLGLIQPQHF.